This T cell receptor (beta chain) was sequenced in a study of shared clonotypes between healthy human individuals. The V gene lost 5 bases and the J gene lost 10 bases, with 12 bases spanning the gap. CDR1 and CDR2 (germline): DFQATT, SNEGSKA (reference sequence). This CDR3 is built from 11 residues. Data came from immunoSEQ multiplex PCR; TCRdb stores just in-frame clones and leaves some out. This sample carries roughly 700,000 clones, approximately 74% of them seen once, and the ten largest clones take over 1.5%. What was sequenced was memory CD4+ T cells sorted from blood. Subset specified: CD45RA-negative fraction. The origin of this receptor is a woman younger than 45 in good health. This chain connects TRBV20-1 to TRBJ2-1; D perhaps matches TRBD2 (7 bases). CDR3 residues: CSAAEGGEQFF. In nucleotides, the CDR3 is TGCAGTGCTGCAGAGGGGGGGGAGCAGTTCTTC.